This TCR beta chain was obtained from a study of T-cell memory formation after mild COVID-19. From germline, CDR1 is MNHEY and CDR2 SVGAGI. V was trimmed by 0 bases and J by 3 bases, leaving 6 bases between them. The CDR3 is 13 residues long. TCRdb itself ran the 5' RACE reads through MiXCR, one entry per CDR3 protein. Of 290,000 or so distinct CDR3 sequences in the sample, 19% were seen once. The sequencing input was PBMCs or a T cell subset sorted from them (not recorded which). The V and J genes are TRBV6-5 and TRBJ2-7; D possibly corresponds to TRBD2 (5 bases). The TCR was taken from a man aged 18 to 35 who had mild COVID-19 (a few samples of this study predate the infection). Cell type and time point are not known. CDR3 sequence: CASSYSGSYEQYF. Written as DNA, the CDR3 is TGTGCCAGCAGTTACTCGGGGAGCTACGAGCAGTACTTC.